Listed below are T cell receptor beta chains from one sample, sequenced in a study of cytomegalovirus exposure and HLA in healthy donors. The assay was immunoSEQ multiplex PCR, and TCRdb's table has in-frame clones only and misses some. The data show approximately 140,000 clones, with 84% seen just once and over 1.1% held by the top ten. Input material: PBMCs. The receptors originated from a woman in her twenties or thirties in good health and CMV-seronegative. Both conserved end residues are part of each CDR3. Fields, in order: clone size, D gene, V gene, J gene, CDR3 protein, CDR3 DNA. The D gene is left open where the match is weak. A row's size may be missing; if present it is once, few, many or a size class.

abundance: -; d_gene: TRBD1; v_gene: TRBV2; j_gene: TRBJ1-2; CDR3aa: CASSGTGINYGYTF; CDR3nt: TGTGCCAGCAGTGGGACAGGGATTAACTATGGCTACACCTTC
abundance: -; d_gene: -; v_gene: TRBV6-5; j_gene: TRBJ1-2; CDR3aa: CASSYPTGQGSIGYTF; CDR3nt: TGTGCCAGCAGTTACCCGACGGGCCAGGGAAGTATAGGCTACACCTTC
abundance: many; d_gene: -; v_gene: TRBV2; j_gene: TRBJ1-5; CDR3aa: CASSKYSNQPQHF; CDR3nt: TGTGCCAGCAGTAAATATAGCAATCAGCCCCAGCATTTT
abundance: -; d_gene: -; v_gene: TRBV6-5; j_gene: TRBJ1-6; CDR3aa: CASRRYNSPLHF; CDR3nt: TGTGCCAGCAGGCGTTATAATTCACCCCTCCACTTT
abundance: -; d_gene: TRBD2; v_gene: TRBV7-2; j_gene: TRBJ2-7; CDR3aa: CASSLAGSGGEQYF; CDR3nt: TGTGCCAGCAGCTTAGCCGGTAGCGGGGGTGAGCAGTACTTC
abundance: few; d_gene: -; v_gene: TRBV10-1; j_gene: TRBJ2-7; CDR3aa: CASSESTAADEQYF; CDR3nt: TGCGCCAGCAGTGAGTCGACTGCCGCGGACGAGCAGTACTTC
abundance: -; d_gene: -; v_gene: TRBV4-1; j_gene: TRBJ2-3; CDR3aa: CASSQEPGTDTQYF; CDR3nt: TGCGCCAGCAGCCAAGAACCAGGGACAGATACGCAGTATTTT
abundance: -; d_gene: -; v_gene: TRBV19; j_gene: TRBJ1-5; CDR3aa: CASSIDLLKITQPQHF; CDR3nt: TGTGCCAGTAGTATAGATCTATTAAAGATCACTCAGCCCCAGCATTTT
abundance: -; d_gene: -; v_gene: TRBV5-1; j_gene: TRBJ1-6; CDR3aa: CASSLVPGVGSYNSPLHF; CDR3nt: TGCGCCAGCAGCTTGGTCCCAGGGGTCGGCTCCTATAATTCACCCCTCCACTTT
abundance: -; d_gene: TRBD1; v_gene: TRBV5-1; j_gene: TRBJ2-7; CDR3aa: CASRNGTGGYREQYF; CDR3nt: TGCGCCAGCAGAAATGGGACAGGGGGTTATCGGGAGCAGTACTTC
abundance: -; d_gene: -; v_gene: TRBV5-1; j_gene: TRBJ2-6; CDR3aa: CASSPGGTGANVLTF; CDR3nt: TGCGCCAGCAGCCCCGGAGGAACTGGGGCCAACGTCCTGACTTTC
abundance: -; d_gene: -; v_gene: TRBV29-1; j_gene: TRBJ1-1; CDR3aa: CSVNGRTEAFF; CDR3nt: TGCAGCGTCAACGGGAGAACTGAAGCTTTCTTT
abundance: -; d_gene: -; v_gene: TRBV6-5; j_gene: TRBJ2-1; CDR3aa: CASSGLSWGLNEQFF; CDR3nt: TGTGCCAGCAGTGGCCTCAGCTGGGGACTCAATGAGCAGTTCTTC
abundance: -; d_gene: -; v_gene: TRBV5-1; j_gene: TRBJ2-5; CDR3aa: CASTPRGPGETQYF; CDR3nt: TGCGCCAGCACCCCGCGGGGTCCCGGGGAGACCCAGTACTTC
abundance: -; d_gene: TRBD1; v_gene: TRBV18; j_gene: TRBJ2-4; CDR3aa: CASSPPDRGVNIQYF; CDR3nt: TGTGCCAGCTCACCACCGGACAGGGGTGTAAACATTCAGTACTTC
abundance: once; d_gene: -; v_gene: TRBV13; j_gene: TRBJ1-1; CDR3aa: CASSAASPAEAFF; CDR3nt: TGTGCCAGCAGCGCGGCGTCTCCCGCTGAAGCTTTCTTT
abundance: -; d_gene: TRBD1; v_gene: TRBV7-9; j_gene: TRBJ1-1; CDR3aa: CASSLVPGTDEAFF; CDR3nt: TGTGCCAGCAGCTTAGTCCCCGGGACAGATGAAGCTTTCTTT
abundance: -; d_gene: TRBD1; v_gene: TRBV5-1; j_gene: TRBJ2-1; CDR3aa: CASSHRTGPLNEQFF; CDR3nt: TGCGCCAGCAGCCACCGGACAGGACCTCTCAATGAGCAGTTCTTC
abundance: -; d_gene: TRBD2; v_gene: TRBV2; j_gene: TRBJ2-1; CDR3aa: CASISGGAGKDEQFF; CDR3nt: TGTGCCAGCATTTCCGGGGGGGCCGGGAAGGATGAGCAGTTCTTC
abundance: -; d_gene: -; v_gene: TRBV5-6; j_gene: TRBJ1-1; CDR3aa: CASSLGQIMNTEAFF; CDR3nt: TGTGCCAGCAGCTTGGGCCAGATCATGAACACTGAAGCTTTCTTT
abundance: -; d_gene: -; v_gene: TRBV4-2; j_gene: TRBJ1-6; CDR3aa: CASSQDFRDSPLHF; CDR3nt: TGTGCCAGCAGCCAAGATTTCCGGGATTCACCCCTCCACTTT
abundance: -; d_gene: -; v_gene: TRBV9; j_gene: TRBJ2-5; CDR3aa: CASSVDPNGVETQYF; CDR3nt: TGTGCCAGCAGCGTAGACCCTAACGGTGTAGAGACCCAGTACTTC
abundance: few; d_gene: TRBD1; v_gene: TRBV28; j_gene: TRBJ1-2; CDR3aa: CASSPQQGTGDYGYTF; CDR3nt: TGTGCCAGCAGCCCCCAACAGGGGACCGGGGACTATGGCTACACCTTC
abundance: -; d_gene: TRBD1; v_gene: TRBV19; j_gene: TRBJ2-7; CDR3aa: CASTLAGGSYEQYF; CDR3nt: TGTGCCAGTACCCTCGCAGGGGGATCCTACGAGCAGTACTTC
abundance: -; d_gene: TRBD1; v_gene: TRBV29-1; j_gene: TRBJ1-2; CDR3aa: CSASQGADYGYTF; CDR3nt: TGCAGCGCTTCACAGGGGGCTGACTATGGCTACACCTTC
abundance: -; d_gene: -; v_gene: TRBV14; j_gene: TRBJ2-7; CDR3aa: CASSQGGQGKSYEQYF; CDR3nt: TGTGCCAGCAGCCAAGGAGGGCAGGGGAAGTCCTACGAGCAGTACTTC
abundance: -; d_gene: -; v_gene: TRBV5-1; j_gene: TRBJ2-1; CDR3aa: CASSTDFYNEQFF; CDR3nt: TGCGCCAGCAGCACTGACTTCTACAATGAGCAGTTCTTC
abundance: once; d_gene: TRBD1; v_gene: TRBV2; j_gene: TRBJ1-5; CDR3aa: CASSWDSGLAQPQHF; CDR3nt: TGTGCCAGCAGCTGGGACAGCGGCCTTGCTCAGCCCCAGCATTTT
abundance: -; d_gene: -; v_gene: TRBV2; j_gene: TRBJ2-7; CDR3aa: CASSPFYEQYF; CDR3nt: TGTGCCAGCAGTCCGTTTTACGAGCAGTACTTC
abundance: -; d_gene: -; v_gene: TRBV14; j_gene: TRBJ1-4; CDR3aa: CASSQGTYNEKLFF; CDR3nt: TGTGCCAGCAGCCAAGGAACCTATAATGAAAAACTGTTTTTT
abundance: -; d_gene: TRBD1; v_gene: TRBV5-1; j_gene: TRBJ1-2; CDR3aa: CASSPDRVTSYTF; CDR3nt: TGCGCCAGCAGCCCCGACAGGGTAACGAGCTACACCTTC
abundance: -; d_gene: TRBD1; v_gene: TRBV5-1; j_gene: TRBJ1-1; CDR3aa: CASRTGDYLGTEAFF; CDR3nt: TGCGCCTCTCGGACAGGGGATTATCTGGGGACTGAAGCTTTCTTT
abundance: few; d_gene: TRBD1; v_gene: TRBV19; j_gene: TRBJ1-6; CDR3aa: CASKRQGHNSPLHF; CDR3nt: TGTGCCAGCAAGAGACAGGGCCATAATTCACCCCTCCACTTT
abundance: few; d_gene: -; v_gene: TRBV11-2; j_gene: TRBJ2-5; CDR3aa: CASSLDGTTGETQYF; CDR3nt: TGTGCCAGCAGCTTAGATGGGACAACCGGGGAGACCCAGTACTTC
abundance: few; d_gene: -; v_gene: TRBV6-5; j_gene: TRBJ1-2; CDR3aa: CASSYGDTENYGYTF; CDR3nt: TGTGCCAGCAGTTACGGGGACACGGAAAACTATGGCTACACCTTC
abundance: -; d_gene: TRBD1; v_gene: TRBV18; j_gene: TRBJ1-6; CDR3aa: CASSPDRGLRSSPLHF; CDR3nt: TGTGCCAGCTCGCCTGACAGGGGCCTTAGGAGTTCACCCCTCCACTTT
abundance: -; d_gene: TRBD1; v_gene: TRBV6-1; j_gene: TRBJ1-5; CDR3aa: CASNRQGPQHF; CDR3nt: TGTGCCAGCAATCGACAGGGGCCCCAGCATTTT
abundance: -; d_gene: TRBD1; v_gene: TRBV7-8; j_gene: TRBJ2-4; CDR3aa: CASSFGQGANIQYF; CDR3nt: TGTGCCAGCAGCTTCGGACAGGGGGCAAACATTCAGTACTTC
abundance: few; d_gene: TRBD1; v_gene: TRBV27; j_gene: TRBJ1-2; CDR3aa: CASSPRTGSGYTF; CDR3nt: TGTGCCAGCAGTCCACGGACAGGGAGCGGCTACACCTTC
abundance: -; d_gene: -; v_gene: TRBV11-2; j_gene: TRBJ1-2; CDR3aa: CASSLEGRVGKNYGYTF; CDR3nt: TGTGCCAGCAGCTTAGAGGGCAGGGTGGGAAAAAACTATGGCTACACCTTC
abundance: -; d_gene: -; v_gene: TRBV25-1; j_gene: TRBJ2-5; CDR3aa: CASSEGAAGTQYF; CDR3nt: TGTGCCAGCAGTGAAGGAGCGGCAGGGACCCAGTACTTC
abundance: -; d_gene: -; v_gene: TRBV19; j_gene: TRBJ1-4; CDR3aa: CASSILGKPGEKLFF; CDR3nt: TGTGCCAGTAGTATTCTTGGTAAACCGGGGGAAAAACTGTTTTTT
abundance: -; d_gene: TRBD1; v_gene: TRBV28; j_gene: TRBJ1-6; CDR3aa: CASSSPGTGSSYNSPLHF; CDR3nt: TGTGCCAGCAGTTCCCCCGGGACAGGGAGCTCCTATAATTCACCCCTCCACTTT
abundance: -; d_gene: TRBD1; v_gene: TRBV10-3; j_gene: TRBJ2-3; CDR3aa: CAISDRTGVSTDTQYF; CDR3nt: TGTGCCATCAGTGATCGGACAGGGGTGAGCACAGATACGCAGTATTTT
abundance: -; d_gene: -; v_gene: TRBV7-9; j_gene: TRBJ2-7; CDR3aa: CASSLVSRSYEQYF; CDR3nt: TGTGCCAGCAGCTTAGTGAGCCGCTCCTACGAGCAGTACTTC
abundance: -; d_gene: -; v_gene: TRBV2; j_gene: TRBJ1-5; CDR3aa: CASSTGLGNQPQHF; CDR3nt: TGTGCCAGCAGCACAGGGTTGGGAAATCAGCCCCAGCATTTT
abundance: -; d_gene: -; v_gene: TRBV5-1; j_gene: TRBJ1-2; CDR3aa: CASSLALGGAYGYTF; CDR3nt: TGCGCCAGCAGCTTGGCCTTGGGAGGGGCTTATGGCTACACCTTC
abundance: -; d_gene: TRBD1; v_gene: TRBV6-6; j_gene: TRBJ1-1; CDR3aa: CASSGGTGVNTEAFF; CDR3nt: TGTGCCAGCAGTGGAGGGACAGGGGTGAACACTGAAGCTTTCTTT
abundance: -; d_gene: TRBD1; v_gene: TRBV4-2; j_gene: TRBJ1-1; CDR3aa: CASSPRQGTFTEAFF; CDR3nt: TGTGCCAGCAGCCCTAGACAGGGGACGTTCACTGAAGCTTTCTTT
abundance: -; d_gene: -; v_gene: TRBV6-6; j_gene: TRBJ1-5; CDR3aa: CASSIGTLGPQHF; CDR3nt: TGTGCCAGCAGCATCGGGACACTTGGCCCCCAGCATTTT
abundance: -; d_gene: -; v_gene: TRBV2; j_gene: TRBJ1-1; CDR3aa: CASTTPGRGTEAFF; CDR3nt: TGTGCCAGCACCACCCCGGGGAGGGGCACTGAAGCTTTCTTT
abundance: few; d_gene: TRBD1; v_gene: TRBV27; j_gene: TRBJ1-6; CDR3aa: CASSPTGSSPLHF; CDR3nt: TGTGCCAGCAGCCCGACAGGGAGCTCACCCCTCCACTTT
abundance: -; d_gene: -; v_gene: TRBV7-2; j_gene: TRBJ2-5; CDR3aa: CASSLQTQGGRETQYF; CDR3nt: TGTGCCAGCAGCTTACAAACCCAGGGGGGAAGGGAGACCCAGTACTTC
abundance: once; d_gene: -; v_gene: TRBV7-9; j_gene: TRBJ1-2; CDR3aa: CASSLQGYYGYTF; CDR3nt: TGTGCCAGCAGCTTACAGGGCTACTATGGCTACACCTTC